This T cell receptor (beta chain) was recovered during a study of cytomegalovirus exposure and HLA in healthy donors. Study findings and constraints: It was only CMV serostatus that was available as immune exposure information. HLA alleles were associated with fewer than 20,000 TCR beta sequences in a later analysis at 0.05 false discovery rate.

On this clone itself: Antigen: not known.

Both 60 Vbeta primers and 13 Jbeta primers went into the PCR. Methods used by the authors: Later, some 75 million unique TCR beta chains were counted in an analysis, and roughly 11 million of them were shared. Assay: immunoSEQ multiplex PCR; the TCRdb copy retains only in-frame clones and omits some. That table is the source of V, J and clone size, and D and trimming were worked out from the DNA. The data show 150,000 or so clones, around 82% seen once. The CDR3 extends over 13 amino acids. Per germline, CDR1 LGHNT and CDR2 FRNRAP. The V end lost 1 base, the J end lost 0 bases, and 4 bases lay between the germline ends.

The sequenced material came from PBMCs. This clonotype originated in a boy aged 2-15 years in good health and CMV-seronegative. The rearrangement links TRBV12-5 to TRBJ2-7; D gene unclear. DNA for the CDR3: TGTGCTAGTGGTTTGGACTCCTCCTACGAGCAGTACTTC. As protein: CASGLDSSYEQYF.